A single T cell receptor beta chain is shown here with its context. Adults between roughly 18 and 89 years of age took part from fewer than 30 US areas. Cohort placement rested on clinical history that participants reported themselves. The data originate from a study of blood T cell repertoires in COVID-19. At the level of the study: The samples span acute and convalescent COVID-19 from the United States, Italy and Spain. T cells, B-cell-depleted T cells, or PBMCs provided the cDNA or gDNA that served as material.

Between the trimmed V and J ends, which lost 5 bases and 6 bases, there was a span of 10 bases. Germline V gives CDR1 MDHEN, CDR2 SYDVKM. The CDR3 sequence is 12 residues long. The table came from immunoSEQ multiplex PCR; TCRdb's copy has only in-frame clones and leaves some out. The sample carries around 320,000 clones, around 91% recorded once. Specimen: PBMCs or T cells enriched from blood (not recorded which). The receptor was derived from a woman aged 18-30 years with acute COVID-19. The chain recombines TRBV28 with TRBJ1-2, with D possibly matching TRBD1 (5 bases). The CDR3 DNA sequence: TGTGCCAGCAGTCTTAGGGGTCATGGCTACACCTTC. It codes for CASSLRGHGYTF.